This paragraph covers one TCR beta chain sequence. Antigen specificity is unknown. The memory T cells were sequenced right after ex vivo isolation, without culture. The sample comes from a study of CD4 T cell repertoires in COVID-19. Study overall: Other coronavirus spike proteins restimulated relabeled CFSE-low cells expanded with IL-2 for about eleven days. General study findings and limits: SARS-CoV and/or HKU1 spike cultures shared between about 7 and 26% of SARS-CoV-2 clonotypes. Sharing of several most expanded SARS-CoV-2-reactive clonotypes across memory subsets suggested intraclonal diversification.

Some clones are missing from TCRdb's copy, which holds only in-frame ones; the method was immunoSEQ multiplex PCR. The sample records around 25,000 clones, 93% being singletons. V lost 6 bases and J lost 4, with 12 bases in between. The V gene's germline CDR1 is MNHEY and CDR2 SVGAGI. This CDR3 is 14 amino acids long. This receptor was identified in a human donor who had COVID-19. The source was circulating follicular helper CD4+ T cells (cTfh) from blood, collected before the COVID-19 pandemic. V is TRBV6-5 and J is TRBJ2-2; D remains ambiguous. CDR3 amino acids: CASSSPSFTGELFF. The CDR3 DNA reads as TGTGCCAGCAGCAGTCCCTCCTTCACCGGGGAGCTGTTTTTT.